A single sample gave rise to the 32 T cell receptor beta chains below, sequenced in a study of blood T cell repertoires in COVID-19. Libraries were prepared by immunoSEQ multiplex PCR; TCRdb keeps only in-frame clonotypes and omits some of them. The table has tens of thousands of clones, 88% seen once; the top ten hold 4.8%. Sample: peripheral blood. The receptors shown here come from a human donor in a cohort sampled during active COVID-19.

The CDR3 region has the DNA TGCGCCAGCAGCCACGTCCGCGGGAGCGGAGTTCCCAATGAGCAGTTCTTC. Translating it yields CASSHVRGSGVPNEQFF. The chain has TRBV4-1 and TRBJ2-1; TRBD2 matches at 7 bases. The CDR3 is made up of 17 amino acids. The germline V gene has CDR1 MGHRA and CDR2 YSYEKL. V gave up 3 bases and J gave up 6 bases; unmatched junction bases: 14.

The rearrangement links TRBV28 to TRBJ1-1, with a weak D call TRBD1 (6 bases). The CDR3 spans 11 residues. Trimming shortened V by 3 bases and J by 8 bases, and 7 bases separated the two germline ends. Germline CDR1 and CDR2: MDHEN and SYDVKM. In DNA, the CDR3 is TGTGCCAGCAGTTTGGACAGAGAAGCTTTCTTT. It codes for CASSLDREAFF.

This clone appeared once. This chain connects TRBV11-2 to TRBJ2-7; 10 nucleotides agree with TRBD2. The V gene end was trimmed by 5 bases and the J gene end by 3 bases; junction bases not matched to a gene: 7. Germline lookup yields CDR1 SGHAT and CDR2 FQNNGV. CDR3 size: 15 residues. CDR3 DNA sequence: TGTGCCAGCAGCCTCGGACTAGCGGACAACTACGAGCAGTACTTC. Its protein is CASSLGLADNYEQYF.

The chain uses TRBV5-6 and TRBJ2-5; possibly TRBD2 for D (6 bases). The CDR3 is 15 residues long. Germline CDR1 and CDR2: SGHDT and YYEEEE. The germline V and J ends were trimmed by 1 base and 0 bases, with 10 bases remaining between them. The CDR3 protein is CASSLLRGDQETQYF. The CDR3 region has the DNA TGTGCCAGCAGCTTGTTGCGGGGAGACCAAGAGACCCAGTACTTC.

V gene TRBV29-1 combines with J gene TRBJ2-5; TRBD1 agrees at 7 bases. The germline V gene has CDR1 SQVTM and CDR2 ANQGSEA. The trim removed 2 bases at V and 5 bases at J, leaving 2 bases unmatched. The CDR3 length is 12 residues. CDR3 DNA: TGCAGCGTTGAAAAGGGGGCTGAGACCCAGTACTTC. This codes for CSVEKGAETQYF.

The chain recombines TRBV5-1 with TRBJ2-7; D unclear. Germline V CDR1 and CDR2: SGHRS, YFSETQ. CDR3 length: 13 residues. V lost 2 bases to trimming and J lost 0 bases, with 6 bases between them. DNA of the CDR3: TGCGCCAGCAGCTTAACCAGCTCCTACGAGCAGTACTTC. This sequence encodes CASSLTSSYEQYF.

This sequence joins TRBV11-2 and TRBJ1-1; 7 bases agree with TRBD1. V dropped 3 bases and J dropped 1; count of bases not matched to a gene: 5. CDR1 SGHAT and CDR2 FQNNGV come from the germline V gene. CDR3 size: 15 residues. The DNA for the CDR3 is TGTGCCAGCAGCTTGCAATCAGGGGGGAACACTGAAGCTTTCTTT. Translated, it gives CASSLQSGGNTEAFF.

The gene calls are TRBV24-1 and TRBJ2-7; D is possibly TRBD2 (6 bases). There are 13 residues in the CDR3. Trimming cost V 3 bases and J 6 bases, with 11 bases left between them. Germline CDR1 KGHDR, CDR2 SFDVKD. DNA of the CDR3: TGTGCCACCAGTGATGGGACTTCCCTCGAGCAGTACTTC. It codes for CATSDGTSLEQYF.

This sequence joins TRBV11-2 and TRBJ2-2; 8 bases fit TRBD2. The CDR3 loop spans 16 amino acids. The J segment lost 3 bases and the V segment lost 1 base, leaving 4 bases of the junction unmatched. The germline V gene has CDR1 SGHAT and CDR2 FQNNGV. Here the CDR3 reads CASSLGTSGYTGELFF. The CDR3 nucleotides are TGTGCCAGCAGCTTAGGTACTAGCGGTTACACCGGGGAGCTGTTTTTT.

Written as DNA, the CDR3 is TGTGCCAGCAGCTTAGGAGGGAATACGCAGTATTTT. This gives the protein CASSLGGNTQYF. The J gene is TRBJ2-3, the V gene TRBV7-8; D is perhaps TRBD2 (5 bases). Germline CDR1 and CDR2: SGHVS and FQNEAQ. The CDR3 length is 12 residues. The ends were cut back, 1 base at V and 7 bases at J, with 6 bases in the middle.

The chain employs TRBV2 and TRBJ1-1; D is undetermined. Trimming cost V 4 bases and J 1 base, with 7 bases left between them. The CDR3 loop spans 13 amino acids. Germline values: CDR1 SNHLY, CDR2 FYNNEI. The CDR3 spells CASSVTENTEAFF. The DNA for the CDR3 is TGTGCCAGCAGTGTAACAGAGAACACTGAAGCTTTCTTT.

The rearrangement joins TRBV9 to TRBJ2-6; 11 bases are a match to TRBD1. Germline values: CDR1 SGDLS, CDR2 YYNGEE. The CDR3 is 17 residues long. J was trimmed by 4 bases and V by 4 bases; bases with no gene match: 7. The CDR3 DNA reads TGTGCCAGCAGCTTCCGGGACAGGGGGGACGGGGCCAACGTCCTGACTTTC. Amino acid sequence: CASSFRDRGDGANVLTF.

This clone showed up just once. The CDR3 bases are TGCGCCAGCAGCTGGACAGGGCCCCGTGAGGAGCAGTACTTC. It is translated as CASSWTGPREEQYF. The chain links TRBV5-1 to TRBJ2-7, with 8 bases aligning to TRBD1. V shed 3 bases, J shed 7 bases, and the junction held 9 bases outside the gene matches. Per the germline V gene, CDR1 is SGHRS and CDR2 is YFSETQ. CDR3 size: 14 residues.

The gene calls are TRBV7-6 and TRBJ2-5, with D tentatively TRBD2 (5 bases). The V and J ends lost 5 bases and 4 bases respectively, with 5 bases between them. The CDR3 is 11 amino acids. Germline CDR1 and CDR2: SGHVS and FNYEAQ. CDR3 sequence (DNA): TGTGCCAGCAGCGGAGGAGAGACCCAGTACTTC. Its protein is CASSGGETQYF.

In this sample, this clone turned up a few times. The V and J genes are TRBV4-1 and TRBJ2-1; D not certain. The V gene lost 4 bases and the J gene lost 9 bases, with 10 bases spanning the gap. The CDR3 loop spans 12 amino acids. CDR1 and CDR2 from the germline V gene are MGHRA and YSYEKL. The CDR3 region is CASSRDMSEQFF. The CDR3 nucleotides read TGCGCCAGCAGCCGAGATATGAGTGAGCAGTTCTTC.

Within the sample, this clone is medium-sized. The V and J genes are TRBV3-1 (or the pseudogene TRBV3-2) and TRBJ1-2; no firm D call. This CDR3 has 12 residues. Germline CDR1 reads LGHDT; CDR2 reads YNNKEL (reference sequence). Trimming pared 7 bases from V and 4 bases from J, leaving 10 bases between. The CDR3 spells CASTGLGYGYTF. In DNA, the CDR3 is TGTGCCAGCACGGGTTTGGGCTATGGCTACACCTTC.

The J gene is TRBJ2-7, the V gene TRBV14; TRBD1 might be the D (5 bases). CDR1 is SGHDN and CDR2 is FVKESK in the germline V gene. Trimming cost V 1 base and J 13 bases, with 14 bases left between them. The CDR3 covers 12 residues. DNA for the CDR3: TGTGCCAGCAGCCAAGGTTTCGGCAGGACATACTTC. This codes for CASSQGFGRTYF.

The DNA of the CDR3 is TGTGCCAGCAGTTACCGCCCTGGGGGGGGATTCTACAATGAGCAGTTCTTC. Amino acids: CASSYRPGGGFYNEQFF. The V call is TRBV6-2 or TRBV6-3, the J call TRBJ2-1, with 7 bases fitting TRBD2. V was pared by 2 bases and J by 3 bases, with 10 bases of the junction left unmatched. The CDR3 spans 17 residues. CDR1 is MNHEY and CDR2 is SVGEGT in the germline V gene.

The chain joins TRBV19 to TRBJ2-3, with a possible D match to TRBD2 (5 bases). Per the germline V gene, CDR1 is LNHDA and CDR2 is SQIVND (reference sequence). The V and J ends lost 7 bases and 2 bases respectively, with 16 bases between them. The CDR3 consists of 15 residues. CDR3 loop: CASTIEAGSTDTQYF. For the CDR3, the DNA is TGTGCCAGTACCATAGAGGCGGGCTCCACAGATACGCAGTATTTT.

The chain links TRBV4-1 to TRBJ2-7; 8 nucleotides line up with TRBD1. The CDR3 spans 16 residues. V lost 4 bases to trimming and J lost 5 bases; unmatched junction nucleotides: 13. Germline CDR1 reads MGHRA; CDR2 reads YSYEKL. The CDR3 sequence is CASSLFIDRGNNEQYF. CDR3 in DNA: TGCGCCAGCAGCCTATTTATCGACAGGGGAAATAACGAGCAGTACTTC.

The gene calls are TRBV28 and TRBJ2-7; 9 bases map to TRBD1. With V trimmed by 2 bases and J by 9 bases, 8 bases remained unmatched. Germline CDR1 is MDHEN and CDR2 is SYDVKM. CDR3 length equals 14 residues. CDR3 loop: CASSLKDRGWVQYF. CDR3 nucleotide sequence: TGTGCCAGCAGTTTAAAGGACAGGGGATGGGTGCAGTACTTC.

This chain links TRBV30 with TRBJ1-5; no clear D gene. CDR1 GTSNPN and CDR2 SVGIG come from the germline V gene (reference sequence). Between the trimmed V and J ends, which lost 1 base and 7 bases, there was a span of 14 bases. The CDR3 loop spans 14 amino acids. The chain's CDR3 is CAWSGGTVIQPQHF. In DNA, the CDR3 is TGTGCCTGGAGTGGAGGAACGGTTATCCAGCCCCAGCATTTT.

The rearrangement links TRBV7-3 to TRBJ2-1, with 7 positions matching TRBD2. CDR1 SGHTA and CDR2 FQGTGA come from the germline V gene. Trimming at V came to 5 bases and at J to 9 bases, leaving 10 bases not matched to a gene. The CDR3 spans 14 residues. The CDR3 reads CASSQAGRSSEQFF. CDR3 DNA: TGTGCCAGCAGCCAAGCGGGAAGATCGAGTGAGCAGTTCTTC.

The J gene is TRBJ2-6, the V gene TRBV6-5; perhaps TRBD2 as D (7 bases). The V gene lost 7 bases and the J gene lost 6 bases, with 16 bases spanning the gap. The CDR3 extends over 15 amino acids. Germline CDR1 and CDR2: MNHEY and SVGAGI. CDR3 loop: CASTPGGPMANVLTF. The DNA for the CDR3 is TGTGCCAGCACTCCCGGGGGGCCAATGGCCAACGTCCTGACTTTC.

The CDR3 DNA sequence: TGTGCCAGCAGCCTAATGGGACAGGCCTACGAGCAGTACTTC. This sequence encodes CASSLMGQAYEQYF. The gene calls are TRBV28 and TRBJ2-7, with 8 bases aligning to TRBD1. V lost 6 bases, J lost 2 bases, and 6 bases stayed unmatched. Germline V gene data show CDR1 as MDHEN and CDR2 as SYDVKM. The CDR3 runs to 14 residues.

The chain employs TRBV7-3 and TRBJ2-3, with TRBD2 matching 9 bases. Losses at the gene ends were 3 bases for V and 0 bases for J; bases not matched to a gene: 4. The CDR3 extends over 16 amino acids. CDR1 is SGHTA, CDR2 FQGTGA, per germline. CDR3 coding DNA: TGTGCCAGCAGCTTCGTAGCGGGAGTGAGCACAGATACGCAGTATTTT. Translation: CASSFVAGVSTDTQYF.

This rearrangement joins TRBV7-3 to TRBJ2-7; 9 bases line up with TRBD1. This CDR3 contains 13 residues. CDR1 is SGHTA, CDR2 FQGTGA, per germline. The V and J ends lost 4 bases and 2 bases, in that order; junction bases with no gene match: 0. CDR3 region: CASSWDRAYEQYF. In DNA, the CDR3 is TGTGCCAGCAGCTGGGACAGGGCCTACGAGCAGTACTTC.

The chain joins TRBV7-9 to TRBJ2-4, with TRBD1 as a possible D gene (5 bases). This CDR3 has 17 amino acids. Trimming stripped 3 bases from V and 4 bases from J, with 19 bases between. The germline gives CDR1 SEHNR, CDR2 FQNEAQ (reference sequence). CDR3 loop: CASSFFPGPDTKNIQYF. In DNA, the CDR3 is TGTGCCAGCAGCTTTTTTCCCGGACCGGACACAAAAAACATTCAGTACTTC.

This clone was counted once. The chain links TRBV29-1 to TRBJ1-2; 8 positions agree with TRBD1. The germline gives CDR1 SQVTM, CDR2 ANQGSEA. The CDR3 length is 13 residues. V shed 7 bases, J shed 5 bases, and the junction held 9 bases outside the gene matches. CDR3 protein: CSADRGAVYGYTF. The CDR3 nucleotides are TGCAGCGCAGACAGGGGCGCTGTTTATGGCTACACCTTC.

V and J are TRBV7-9 and TRBJ2-7; no clear D gene. This CDR3 is built from 14 residues. Trimming shortened V by 1 base and J by 3 bases, and 10 bases separated the two germline ends. CDR1 is SEHNR and CDR2 is FQNEAQ in the germline V gene (reference sequence). In DNA form, the CDR3 reads TGTGCCAGCAGCTTAGATTCTAGAGTCTACGAGCAGTACTTC. As protein: CASSLDSRVYEQYF. The variable domain in full, completed from reference TRBV7-9 and TRBJ2-7, reads DTGVSQNPRHKITKRGQNVTFRCDPISEHNRLYWYRQTLGQGPEFLTYFQNEAQLEKSRLLSDRFSAERPKGSFSTLEIQRTEQGDSAMYLCASSLDSRVYEQYFGPGTRLTVT.

This clone was observed once. The chain is built from TRBV3-1 (or the pseudogene TRBV3-2) and TRBJ2-7, with D possibly TRBD2 on 5 matching bases. CDR1 is LGHDT, CDR2 YNNKEL, per germline (reference sequence). CDR3 length equals 15 residues. The V gene lost 3 bases and the J gene lost 1 base, with 13 bases spanning the gap. CDR3 amino acids: CASSQAAGNSYEQYF. CDR3 sequence (DNA): TGTGCCAGCAGCCAGGCGGCGGGCAATTCCTACGAGCAGTACTTC.

This clone was detected only a few times. The chain links TRBV3-1 (or the pseudogene TRBV3-2) to TRBJ2-1, with 10 positions matching TRBD2. CDR1 is LGHDT and CDR2 is YNNKEL in the germline V gene (reference sequence). There are 16 residues in the CDR3. The V segment lost 4 bases and the J segment 9 bases; nucleotides outside the gene matches: 12. The CDR3 here is CASSPEGLAGVSEQFF. The CDR3 DNA reads TGTGCCAGCAGCCCAGAGGGGCTAGCGGGAGTCTCTGAGCAGTTCTTC.